Following are 16 T cell receptor beta chains from one sample sequenced in a study of T cell responses to AZD1222 COVID-19 vaccine. Only in-frame clones appear in the TCRdb table, and some are missing; sequencing was by immunoSEQ multiplex PCR. The sample lists some 130,000 clones, 75% to 95% occurring once. The input for sequencing was peripheral blood, taken on day 0 of AZD1222 vaccination. Receptor source: an adult in good health.

The rearrangement links TRBV7-2 to TRBJ1-4; D not certain. V gave up 1 base and J gave up 6 bases, with 6 bases separating them. Germline V gene lookup returns CDR1 SGHTA and CDR2 FQGNSA. The CDR3 has 13 residues. The CDR3 nucleotides read TGTGCCAGCAGCTTAGATTATTATGAAAAACTGTTTTTT. It yields the protein CASSLDYYEKLFF.

The chain has TRBV5-5 and TRBJ1-1; D is unclear. Trimming removed 4 bases from V and 5 bases from J, with 15 bases in between. This CDR3 is built from 14 residues. Germline CDR1 SGHKS, CDR2 YYEKEE (reference sequence). Written as DNA, the CDR3 is TGTGCCAGCAGCGATGGGTGGGCGCGGACTGAAGCTTTCTTT. Translated, it gives CASSDGWARTEAFF.

The chain combines TRBV9 with TRBJ2-1; possible D gene TRBD1, 6 bases. The length of the CDR3 is 16 residues. V was trimmed by 0 bases and J by 4 bases, leaving 14 bases between them. The germline V gene has CDR1 SGDLS and CDR2 YYNGEE. The chain's CDR3 is CASSVGATGLYNEQFF. The CDR3 DNA reads as TGTGCCAGCAGCGTAGGGGCCACAGGGTTATACAATGAGCAGTTCTTC.

This rearrangement joins TRBV5-1 to TRBJ2-1; 11 positions match TRBD2. Germline V gene data show CDR1 as SGHRS and CDR2 as YFSETQ. This CDR3 is 18 amino acids long. J gave up 5 bases and V 2 bases, and 12 bases lay outside the gene matches. CDR3 residues: CASSFLAGGPSGDNEQFF. The CDR3 DNA sequence: TGCGCCAGCAGCTTCTTAGCGGGAGGGCCCTCAGGAGACAATGAGCAGTTCTTC.

The chain carries TRBV7-2 and TRBJ1-6; 7 positions match TRBD1. Trimming at V came to 5 bases and at J to 0 bases, leaving 4 bases not matched to a gene. Germline V gene data show CDR1 as SGHTA and CDR2 as FQGNSA. The CDR3 has 16 residues. The CDR3 here is CASSLRDSSYNSPLHF. The DNA of the CDR3 is TGTGCCAGCAGCCTCCGGGACAGCTCCTATAATTCACCCCTCCACTTT. Looking up the rest from reference TRBV7-2 and TRBJ1-6 gives the full variable domain: GAGVSQSPSNKVTEKGKDVELRCDPISGHTALYWYRQSLGQGLEFLIYFQGNSAPDKSGLPSDRFSAERTGGSVSTLTIQRTQQEDSAVYLCASSLRDSSYNSPLHFGNGTRLTVT.

The chain couples TRBV5-1 to TRBJ2-3, with 7 bases fitting TRBD2. The CDR3 runs to 16 residues. The trim removed 4 bases at V and 2 bases at J, leaving 10 bases unmatched. Germline values: CDR1 SGHRS, CDR2 YFSETQ. DNA of the CDR3: TGCGCCAGCAGCCCGAGGACTAGATCTGACACAGATACGCAGTATTTT. Translated, it gives CASSPRTRSDTDTQYF.

The chain joins TRBV25-1 to TRBJ1-3; D remains unclear. The CDR3 is made up of 13 amino acids. V lost 4 bases, J lost 4 bases, and 8 bases lay in between. The V gene's germline CDR1 is MGHDK and CDR2 SYGVNS. The CDR3 protein is CASSVKPGNTIYF. The DNA for the CDR3 is TGTGCCAGCAGTGTTAAACCGGGAAACACCATATATTTT.

The chain carries TRBV5-1 and TRBJ1-4; D is perhaps TRBD1 (6 bases). With 4 bases removed from V and 7 bases from J, the gap between germline ends came to 17 bases. The CDR3 length is 15 residues. CDR1 and CDR2 (germline): SGHRS, YFSETQ. The CDR3 reads CASSPASGAREKLFF. The CDR3 coding sequence is TGCGCCAGCAGCCCCGCCTCAGGGGCACGTGAAAAACTGTTTTTT. Full variable domain (remainder filled in from reference TRBV5-1 and TRBJ1-4): KAGVTQTPRYLIKTRGQQVTLSCSPISGHRSVSWYQQTPGQGLQFLFEYFSETQRNKGNFPGRFSGRQFSNSRSEMNVSTLELGDSALYLCASSPASGAREKLFFGSGTQLSVL.

The chain combines TRBV25-1 with TRBJ2-7; perhaps TRBD2 as D (6 bases). CDR1 is MGHDK, CDR2 SYGVNS, per germline. The germline V and J ends were trimmed by 3 bases and 2 bases, with 14 bases remaining between them. The CDR3 loop spans 15 amino acids. The CDR3 is CASSDLGLSTYEQYF. The CDR3 nucleotides read TGTGCCAGCAGTGACTTGGGACTGTCAACCTACGAGCAGTACTTC.

The chain couples TRBV7-3 to TRBJ2-2; 9 nucleotides agree with TRBD2. The V gene's germline CDR1 is SGHTA and CDR2 FQGTGA. The CDR3 length is 16 residues. J lost 4 bases, V lost 5 bases, and 8 bases had no gene match. CDR3 protein: CASSPPGTSSTGELFF. The CDR3 nucleotides read TGTGCCAGCAGCCCCCCCGGGACTAGCAGCACCGGGGAGCTGTTTTTT.

V is TRBV5-1 and J is TRBJ1-6; 7 nucleotides match TRBD1. Germline V gene lookup returns CDR1 SGHRS and CDR2 YFSETQ. The CDR3 is 16 residues long. Unmatched junction bases numbered 10, after V lost 4 bases and J lost 6 bases. The CDR3 here is CASSPTGDSPNSPLHF. The CDR3 DNA reads TGCGCCAGCAGCCCGACGGGGGACAGCCCTAATTCACCCCTCCACTTT.

V and J are TRBV6-6 and TRBJ2-5; D unresolved. The CDR3 spans 11 residues. The V and J ends lost 2 bases and 5 bases respectively, with 3 bases between them. Germline values: CDR1 MNHNY, CDR2 SVGAGI (reference sequence). The CDR3: CASSYDETQYF. The CDR3 coding sequence is TGTGCCAGCAGTTACGACGAGACCCAGTACTTC.

V is TRBV7-9 and J is TRBJ2-5; D unclear. Trimming cost V 5 bases and J 5 bases, with 12 bases left between them. This CDR3 region has 13 residues. The germline V gene has CDR1 SEHNR and CDR2 FQNEAQ (reference sequence). The CDR3 DNA reads as TGTGCCAGCAGCCGAACGACTGGCGAGACCCAGTACTTC. Translated: CASSRTTGETQYF.

This chain uses TRBV11-2 with TRBJ2-1, with a tentative D call TRBD2 (6 bases). The CDR3 has 13 amino acids. Per germline, CDR1 SGHAT and CDR2 FQNNGV. V was cut by 11 bases and J by 2 bases, with 13 bases left in between. CDR3: CAHMGRPYNEQFF. Here the CDR3 DNA reads TGTGCCCACATGGGGAGGCCCTACAATGAGCAGTTCTTC. Looking up the rest from reference TRBV11-2 and TRBJ2-1 gives the full variable domain: EAGVAQSPRYKIIEKRQSVAFWCNPISGHATLYWYQQILGQGPKLLIQFQNNGVVDDSQLPKDRFSAERLKGVDSTLKIQPAKLEDSAVYLCAHMGRPYNEQFFGPGTRLTVL.

The chain has TRBV5-1 and TRBJ2-5; the D gene could be TRBD1 or TRBD2 (5 bases each). Trimming took off 0 bases at V and 2 bases at J, with 14 bases between the two ends. This CDR3 contains 16 residues. Germline V gene data show CDR1 as SGHRS and CDR2 as YFSETQ. The CDR3: CASSLDGGRGQETQYF. CDR3 nucleotides: TGCGCCAGCAGCTTGGACGGAGGAAGGGGACAAGAGACCCAGTACTTC.

The chain links TRBV7-9 to TRBJ2-1, with D perhaps TRBD1 (5 bases). V was shortened by 2 bases and J by 8 bases, with 25 bases between the two germline ends. CDR3 length: 18 amino acids. Germline CDR1 and CDR2: SEHNR and FQNEAQ (reference sequence). The CDR3 sequence: CASSLSRLTVGQTDEQFF. The CDR3 bases are TGTGCCAGCAGCTTATCAAGATTGACAGTGGGGCAGACGGATGAGCAGTTCTTC.